The 32 T cell receptor beta chains below all came from one sample that was sequenced in a study of T cells after yellow fever vaccination. Using its own MiXCR run on the 5' RACE reads, TCRdb lists one record per CDR3 protein. This table holds 14,000 or so distinct CDR3 sequences, roughly 8% found once. This sample comprised PBMCs, either bulk or a sorted T-cell subset (CD4+, CD8+, memory, or dextramer-sorted; not recorded which), obtained on the day of the yellow fever booster vaccination. These receptors were obtained from a man aged 18 to 30 who received the YFV17D yellow fever vaccine.

This clonotype ranks as medium-sized. The chain is built from TRBV20-1 and TRBJ2-3; weak D call: TRBD2 (5 bases). Germline V CDR1 and CDR2: DFQATT, SNEGSKA (reference sequence). The V and J ends lost 3 bases and 3 bases respectively, with 16 bases between them. This CDR3 spans 15 amino acids. The DNA of the CDR3 is TGCAGTGCTAGCGGGGAGTATTACGGGACAGATACGCAGTATTTT. This encodes CSASGEYYGTDTQYF.

This clonotype came up many times. J is TRBJ1-3 and V is TRBV7-2; tentative D call: TRBD1 (5 bases). The V gene's germline CDR1 is SGHTA and CDR2 FQGNSA. Trimming took off 5 bases at V and 9 bases at J, with 23 bases between the two ends. This CDR3 has 16 residues. CDR3 loop: CASSLRINQGDGTIYF. The DNA for the CDR3 is TGTGCCAGCAGCCTGCGGATAAACCAAGGGGATGGCACCATATATTTT.

This clonotype was counted at least ten times. The chain employs TRBV5-4 and TRBJ2-7; 7 bases map to TRBD1. Germline-derived CDR1 and CDR2 are SGHNT and YYREEE (reference sequence). The CDR3 sequence is 15 residues long. J gave up 3 bases and V 4 bases, and 10 bases lay outside the gene matches. The CDR3 DNA sequence: TGTGCCAGCAGCCATAAGGGACAGTCTCTCTACGAGCAGTACTTC. Its translation is CASSHKGQSLYEQYF.

Within the sample, this clonotype is medium-sized. V and J are TRBV12-3 or TRBV12-4 and TRBJ1-1; no clear D gene. The ends were cut back, 3 bases at V and 1 base at J, with 6 bases in the middle. The CDR3 sequence is 13 residues long. The CDR3 DNA reads as TGTGCCAGCAGTTTCAGTCCGAACACTGAAGCTTTCTTT. It codes for CASSFSPNTEAFF.

This clonotype qualifies as medium-sized (0.01 to 0.1%). This rearrangement joins TRBV7-2 to TRBJ2-5; 7 positions match TRBD2. Germline V gene data show CDR1 as SGHTA and CDR2 as FQGNSA. V shed 5 bases, J shed 5 bases, and the junction held 17 bases outside the gene matches. CDR3 length equals 17 residues. CDR3 DNA sequence: TGTGCCAGCAGCCGGATGTTGTTGACGGGGGGAGGGGAGACCCAGTACTTC. Amino acid sequence: CASSRMLLTGGGETQYF.

This clonotype has ten or more counts. The rearrangement joins TRBV2 to TRBJ2-1, with TRBD2 identical over 7 bases. The V gene end was trimmed by 7 bases and the J gene end by 10 bases; junction bases not matched to a gene: 4. The germline V gene has CDR1 SNHLY and CDR2 FYNNEI. The CDR3 sequence is 11 residues long. In nucleotides, the CDR3 is TGTGCCAGCATGGAGCGGGGAGAGCAGTTCTTC. Protein product: CASMERGEQFF.

The sample holds many counts of this clonotype. V and J are TRBV3-1 and TRBJ2-1, with D possibly being TRBD2 (5 bases). The ends were cut back, 4 bases at V and 5 bases at J, with 12 bases in the middle. Looked up from germline, CDR1 is LGHDT and CDR2 is YNNKEL (reference sequence). The CDR3 runs to 14 residues. CDR3 in amino acids: CASSPPGRDNEQFF. CDR3 nucleotides: TGTGCCAGCAGCCCCCCGGGAAGGGACAATGAGCAGTTCTTC.

As DNA, the CDR3 is TGTGCCAGCAGCAACAGGGGAGATGAGCAGTTCTTC. Translation: CASSNRGDEQFF. This chain joins TRBV6-4 and TRBJ2-1, with 7 bases identical to TRBD1. J gave up 8 bases and V 6 bases, and 4 bases lay outside the gene matches. CDR1 is MRHNA, CDR2 SNTAGT, per germline. This CDR3 comprises 12 residues.

This clonotype was seen ten or more times. This chain joins TRBV7-2 and TRBJ2-5, with D possibly TRBD1 on 5 matching bases. There are 14 residues in the CDR3. V was cut by 3 bases and J by 0 bases, with 8 bases left in between. Germline lookup yields CDR1 SGHTA and CDR2 FQGNSA. In DNA, the CDR3 is TGTGCCAGCAGCTTGACAGCTTACCAAGAGACCCAGTACTTC. Translated, it gives CASSLTAYQETQYF.

This clonotype was counted ten times or more. J is TRBJ2-2 and V is TRBV20-1, with D perhaps being TRBD1 or TRBD2 (6 bases each). CDR3 size: 15 residues. The germline gives CDR1 DFQATT, CDR2 SNEGSKA (reference sequence). V lost 0 bases, J lost 3 bases, and 11 bases lay in between. The CDR3 spells CSARDWRGDTGELFF. The CDR3 DNA reads as TGCAGTGCTAGAGATTGGAGGGGGGACACCGGGGAGCTGTTTTTT.

Concerning this clonotype: This may come from a read error, since a much larger clone is one base off. V is TRBV9 and J is TRBJ1-3; D not certain. Germline-derived CDR1 and CDR2 are SGDLS and YYNGEE. CDR3 length: 14 amino acids. CDR3 nucleotide sequence: TGTGCCAGCAGCGTCCAGGACTCTGGAGACACCATATATTTT. It translates to CASSVQDSGDTIYF. The whole variable domain, remainder taken from reference TRBV9 and TRBJ1-3, is DSGVTQTPKHLITATGQRVTLRCSPRSGDLSVYWYQQSLDQGLQFLIQYYNGEERAKGNILERFSAQQFPDLHSELNLSSLELGDSALYFCASSVQDSGDTIYFGEGSWLTVV.

This clonotype was recorded at least ten times. V is TRBV4-3 and J is TRBJ1-1; D is unresolved. This CDR3 is built from 14 residues. The ends were cut back, 0 bases at V and 8 bases at J, with 13 bases in the middle. Germline values: CDR1 LGHNA, CDR2 YSLEER. CDR3 DNA: TGCGCCAGCAGCCAAGATTGGGCCGGGCAGGAAGCTTTCTTT. Its translation is CASSQDWAGQEAFF.

This clonotype was picked up many times. One end of the junction is discordant with germline, which a read error may explain. The V gene is TRBV6-6, the J gene TRBJ2-5, with D perhaps TRBD1 (5 bases). Germline V gene data show CDR1 as MNHNY and CDR2 as SVGAGI (reference sequence). The CDR3 length is 14 residues. CDR3 DNA sequence: TGTGCCAGCAGTGACTCCGCAGGGCAAGAGACCCAGTACTTC. It encodes CASSDSAGQETQYF.

The table lists this clonotype with many counts. The V gene is TRBV12-3 or TRBV12-4, the J gene TRBJ2-2; TRBD1 aligns across 9 bases. The V segment lost 3 bases and the J segment 4 bases; nucleotides outside the gene matches: 0. This CDR3 contains 14 residues. This CDR3 is CASSLTGGTGELFF. The CDR3, as DNA: TGTGCCAGCAGTTTGACAGGGGGCACCGGGGAGCTGTTTTTT.

This clonotype was counted ten times or more. The chain links TRBV5-1 to TRBJ2-7; tentatively, D is TRBD1 or TRBD2 (6 bases each). CDR3 size: 13 residues. Looked up from germline, CDR1 is SGHRS and CDR2 is YFSETQ. The V end lost 0 bases, the J end lost 7 bases, and 11 bases lay between the germline ends. CDR3 coding DNA: TGCGCCAGCAGCTTGGCCGGGGGCCATGAGCAGTACGTC. Translating gives CASSLAGGHEQYV.

This clonotype was recorded many times. The chain carries TRBV5-6 and TRBJ2-3; 9 bases align to TRBD1. Trimming removed 0 bases from V and 6 bases from J; junction bases left unmatched: 5. Germline CDR1 SGHDT, CDR2 YYEEEE. The CDR3 is made up of 15 amino acids. The CDR3 coding sequence is TGTGCCAGCAGCTTGGGGGGACAGGGCTTGGATACGCAGTATTTT. This codes for CASSLGGQGLDTQYF. The complete variable domain, with remaining parts taken from reference TRBV5-6 and TRBJ2-3, reads DAGVTQSPTHLIKTRGQQVTLRCSPKSGHDTVSWYQQALGQGPQFIFQYYEEEERQRGNFPDRFSGHQFPNYSSELNVNALLLGDSALYLCASSLGGQGLDTQYFGPGTRLTVL.

This clonotype has ten or more counts. This sequence joins TRBV20-1 and TRBJ2-2; no firm D call. Trimming removed 5 bases at V and 4 bases at J, with 8 bases between. This CDR3 is 12 amino acids long. Germline assignment: CDR1 DFQATT and CDR2 SNEGSKA (reference sequence). CDR3 DNA: TGCAGTGCTTTAATACGCACCGGGGAGCTGTTTTTT. Protein sequence: CSALIRTGELFF.

This clonotype is labeled as medium-sized. V usage is TRBV20-1 and J usage is TRBJ1-5; possibly TRBD1 for D (6 bases). With 6 bases removed from V and 6 bases from J, the gap between germline ends came to 15 bases. This CDR3 is 13 amino acids long. The germline CDR1 and CDR2 sequences are DFQATT and SNEGSKA (reference sequence). CDR3 loop: CSATTGIGQPQHF. The CDR3 nucleotides read TGCAGTGCAACTACAGGGATCGGTCAGCCCCAGCATTTT.

The sample holds many counts of this clonotype. The chain employs TRBV24-1 and TRBJ2-3; TRBD2 might be the D (6 bases). Germline V gives CDR1 KGHDR, CDR2 SFDVKD. V gave up 1 base and J gave up 6 bases, with 10 bases separating them. The CDR3 spans 14 residues. This CDR3 reads CATSDFGGADTQYF. The CDR3 DNA sequence: TGTGCCACCAGTGATTTCGGGGGAGCCGATACGCAGTATTTT.

Ten or more counts support this clonotype. This chain joins TRBV4-3 and TRBJ2-5; tentatively, D is TRBD2 (7 bases). V was trimmed by 0 bases and J by 2 bases, leaving 13 bases between them. CDR3 length: 16 amino acids. Germline assignment: CDR1 LGHNA and CDR2 YSLEER. The CDR3 DNA reads TGCGCCAGCAGCCAAGAATACCGGGGGGCACAAGAGACCCAGTACTTC. This codes for CASSQEYRGAQETQYF.

This clonotype was picked up many times. This chain links TRBV12-3 or TRBV12-4 with TRBJ1-2, with D unclear. V was cut by 1 base and J by 6 bases, with 12 bases left in between. This CDR3 has 14 residues. In nucleotides, the CDR3 is TGTGCCAGCAGTTTAGAGGATTGGTCTCATGGCTACACCTTC. Amino acids: CASSLEDWSHGYTF.

Notes on this clonotype: A junction boundary mismatches the germline segment, possibly from a read error. The chain employs TRBV5-1 and TRBJ2-7; D ambiguous. CDR1 and CDR2 (germline): SGHRS, YFSETQ. This CDR3 is 14 amino acids long. CDR3 in DNA: TGCGCCAGCAGTCCAATACTCGGCTCCTACGAGCTGTACTTC. Translated, it gives CASSPILGSYELYF.

This clonotype was counted ten times or more. The chain recombines TRBV6-5 with TRBJ1-2; possibly TRBD1 for D (5 bases). This CDR3 is 14 amino acids long. Per the germline V gene, CDR1 is MNHEY and CDR2 is SVGAGI. The germline V and J ends were trimmed by 4 bases and 4 bases, with 13 bases remaining between them. The CDR3 region is CASSSPTAVYGYTF. The CDR3 DNA follows: TGTGCCAGCAGTTCCCCGACAGCCGTCTATGGCTACACCTTC.

This clonotype was detected ten times or more. The gene calls are TRBV7-2 and TRBJ2-3; 15 bases are shared with TRBD2. This CDR3 has 19 amino acids. V lost 5 bases to trimming and J lost 2 bases; unmatched junction nucleotides: 11. The germline gives CDR1 SGHTA, CDR2 FQGNSA. The CDR3 nucleotides read TGTGCCAGCAGCAAAGCCGGGACTAGCGGGGGGTATATCACAGATACGCAGTATTTT. Translation: CASSKAGTSGGYITDTQYF.

Sample share makes this clonotype medium-sized (0.01 to 0.1%). This chain joins TRBV5-1 and TRBJ2-5; D is unresolved. The CDR3 is made up of 12 amino acids. Germline V CDR1 and CDR2: SGHRS, YFSETQ. The V and J ends lost 4 bases and 5 bases respectively, with 9 bases between them. The CDR3 sequence: CASSEIWETQYF. CDR3 nucleotide sequence: TGCGCCAGCAGCGAAATTTGGGAGACCCAGTACTTC.

This clonotype ranks as medium-sized. The chain carries TRBV7-2 and TRBJ2-2, with D perhaps given as TRBD1 or TRBD2 (6 bases each). Germline V gene data show CDR1 as SGHTA and CDR2 as FQGNSA. The V and J ends lost 2 bases and 5 bases respectively, with 12 bases between them. CDR3 length: 15 residues. The CDR3 region has the DNA TGTGCCAGCAGCTTATTCCAAGGGGGGACCGGGGAGCTGTTTTTT. Its translation: CASSLFQGGTGELFF.

V gene TRBV5-1 combines with J gene TRBJ2-2, with D possibly TRBD1 on 5 matching bases. The CDR3 totals 16 residues. With 1 base removed from V and 3 bases from J, the gap between germline ends came to 13 bases. Germline V lookup: CDR1 SGHRS, CDR2 YFSETQ. The CDR3 spells CASSLYPGLDTGELFF. CDR3 sequence (DNA): TGCGCCAGCAGCTTGTATCCAGGGCTGGACACCGGGGAGCTGTTTTTT.

This clonotype was found many times. The rearrangement uses TRBV28 and TRBJ1-5; 7 bases agree with TRBD1. The trim removed 7 bases at V and 7 bases at J, leaving 13 bases unmatched. The CDR3 runs to 15 residues. Germline assignment: CDR1 MDHEN and CDR2 SYDVKM. The CDR3 region is CASTDTGAEGQPQHF. CDR3 nucleotide sequence: TGTGCCAGCACGGACACAGGGGCAGAGGGACAGCCCCAGCATTTT. Full variable domain (outside the CDR3, taken from reference TRBV28 and TRBJ1-5): DVKVTQSSRYLVKRTGEKVFLECVQDMDHENMFWYRQDPGLGLRLIYFSYDVKMKEKGDIPEGYSVSREKKERFSLILESASTNQTSMYLCASTDTGAEGQPQHFGDGTRLSIL.

This clonotype was found many times. This sequence joins TRBV4-1 and TRBJ1-6, with D maybe TRBD1 (5 bases). In germline, CDR1 is MGHRA, CDR2 YSYEKL. V was pared by 3 bases and J by 10 bases, with 16 bases between. This CDR3 comprises 15 residues. The CDR3 DNA reads as TGCGCCAGCAGCCAGAGTGGGCAGGGAAGCTCACCCCTCCACTTT. Its translation: CASSQSGQGSSPLHF.

The genes are TRBV20-1 and TRBJ2-1; D perhaps matches TRBD1 (6 bases). With 6 bases removed from V and 0 bases from J, the gap between germline ends came to 12 bases. The CDR3 covers 14 residues. CDR1 is DFQATT, CDR2 SNEGSKA, per germline (reference sequence). CDR3 nucleotide sequence: TGCAGTGCCCTCCAGGGGAGCTCCTACAATGAGCAGTTCTTC. Amino acids: CSALQGSSYNEQFF.

This clonotype was seen more than once but under ten times. V gene TRBV18 combines with J gene TRBJ2-2, with 9 nucleotides matching TRBD2. With V trimmed by 6 bases and J by 4 bases, 6 bases remained unmatched. Germline CDR1 reads KGHSH; CDR2 reads LQKENI. CDR3 length: 15 amino acids. The CDR3 coding sequence is TGTGCCAGCTCGGTGGGACTAGCTTTCACCGGGGAGCTGTTTTTT. It is translated as CASSVGLAFTGELFF.

This clonotype is termed medium-sized. CDR3 sequence reads: CASNLAGGSYNEQFF. The CDR3 DNA reads TGTGCCAGCAACCTAGCGGGGGGGTCCTACAATGAGCAGTTCTTC. The chain employs TRBV6-5 and TRBJ2-1; TRBD2 agrees at 12 bases. The CDR3 runs to 15 residues. Per the germline V gene, CDR1 is MNHEY and CDR2 is SVGAGI. V was pared by 7 bases and J by 1 base, with 2 bases of the junction left unmatched.